This T cell receptor beta chain was sequenced in a study of breast tumors, draining lymph nodes, adjacent tissues. General observations from the study: Tumors had less TCR diversity than lymph nodes, more than nontumor tissue. Most tumor T cells seemingly derive from lymph node, then expand in tumor. Luminal-like breast cancer showed significantly higher tumor–nontumor repertoire similarity than basal-like. That most tumor T cells come from lymph nodes remained unproven.

TCRdb itself ran the multiplex PCR reads through MiXCR, one entry per CDR3 protein. There are more than 200,000 distinct CDR3 sequences in the sample; roughly 32% occur only once, and 1.3% to 1.5% lies in the top ten. The CDR3 sequence is 15 residues long. The V end lost 6 bases, the J end lost 1 base, and 15 bases lay between the germline ends. Germline CDR1 reads MDHEN; CDR2 reads SYDVKM. Turning to this clonotype: No antigen is known for it. One base away lies a much larger clone, so this may be a sequencing read error. The conserved closing phenylalanine or tryptophan is absent in this CDR3, likely reflecting a read error.

The lymph nodes were axillary draining lymph nodes from breast cancer patients. This sequence originates from a female donor with breast cancer. Some clones in this sample may be carry-over from other donors' samples. The rearrangement joins TRBV28 to TRBJ1-2, with TRBD1 as a possible D gene (6 bases). The sequenced sample was axillary lymph node tissue. The CDR3 DNA follows: TGTGCCAGCAGGGTCCCTACAGGGTATAACTATGGCTACACCTAC. Encoded protein: CASRVPTGYNYGYTY.